The 15 T cell receptor beta chains given below trace back to one sample, sequenced in a study of chronic HIV infection and antiretroviral therapy. TCRdb independently ran MiXCR on the 5' RACE reads; one entry per CDR3 protein. The sample consists of about 38,000 distinct CDR3 sequences, about 7.4% of them appearing once. The sample comprised peripheral blood. The receptors originated from an adult who had HIV and had not received antiretroviral therapy, or was an uninfected healthy control (not recorded which).

The chain links TRBV5-1 to TRBJ1-1; TRBD1 might be the D (5 bases). Trimming shortened V by 1 base and J by 7 bases, and 11 bases separated the two germline ends. CDR3 length: 13 residues. Per the germline V gene, CDR1 is SGHRS and CDR2 is YFSETQ. CDR3 loop: CASSLTVDSEAFF. The DNA of the CDR3 is TGCGCCAGCAGCTTGACTGTTGACAGTGAAGCTTTCTTT.

This clonotype was seen ten or more times. DNA of the CDR3: TGTGCCAGCAGCCGGGATATGGATACGCAGTATTTT. Protein sequence: CASSRDMDTQYF. The J gene is TRBJ2-3, the V gene TRBV11-1, with TRBD2 as a possible D gene (5 bases). Trimming shortened V by 5 bases and J by 6 bases, and 9 bases separated the two germline ends. Germline V gives CDR1 SGHAT, CDR2 FQDESV (reference sequence). The CDR3 runs to 12 residues.

A word on this clonotype: This may arise from a read error, as a much more abundant clone is one base away. CDR3 in DNA: TGTGCCAGCAGTGGAAATTACAATCAGCCCCAGCATTTT. Its translation is CASSGNYNQPQHF. The V call is TRBV2, the J call TRBJ1-5; D unresolved. Germline V lookup: CDR1 SNHLY, CDR2 FYNNEI. The V and J ends lost 4 bases and 3 bases respectively, with 7 bases between them. The CDR3 totals 13 residues.

V is TRBV4-1 and J is TRBJ1-2; D is undetermined. V dropped 5 bases and J dropped 0 bases, with 4 bases sitting between them. Germline loops: CDR1 MGHRA, CDR2 YSYEKL. The CDR3 extends over 12 amino acids. The CDR3 is CASSAANYGYTF. CDR3 in DNA: TGCGCCAGCAGCGCAGCTAACTATGGCTACACCTTC.

In this sample, this clonotype turned up many times. The chain joins TRBV20-1 to TRBJ2-1; D ambiguous. The V gene's germline CDR1 is DFQATT and CDR2 SNEGSKA (reference sequence). V was pared by 0 bases and J by 0 bases, with 3 bases between. The CDR3 is 13 amino acids. The CDR3 coding sequence is TGCAGTGCTAGAGATGTCTCCTACAATGAGCAGTTCTTC. Protein sequence: CSARDVSYNEQFF.

This clonotype was counted many times. As the CDR3 is not closed by the conserved phenylalanine or tryptophan, this likely results from a read error. Because the CDR3's place on the DNA is in doubt, the DNA is left out and the CDR3 is given as listed by TCRdb. The chain combines TRBV2 with TRBJ1-2; TRBD1 reflects the table's D call only, with no check against the DNA. Germline V gene sequence: CDR1 SNHLY, CDR2 FYNNEI. Counting both end residues, the CDR3 totals 9 amino acids. CDR3 protein: CASTTGDSH.

The gene calls are TRBV2 and TRBJ1-1; 9 nucleotides line up with TRBD1. The CDR3 length is 12 residues. The V and J ends lost 6 bases and 4 bases, in that order; junction bases with no gene match: 0. Germline V lookup: CDR1 SNHLY, CDR2 FYNNEI. CDR3 bases: TGTGCCAGCAGGACAGGGGGCACTGAAGCTTTCTTT. It encodes CASRTGGTEAFF.

This clonotype is categorized as medium-sized (0.01 to 0.1%). The CDR3 is CASSGTGGTDTQYF. The CDR3 region has the DNA TGTGCCAGCAGTGGGACAGGGGGCACAGATACGCAGTATTTT. The V gene is TRBV6-4, the J gene TRBJ2-3, with 9 bases that match TRBD1. With V trimmed by 4 bases and J by 1 base, 0 bases remained unmatched. This CDR3 contains 14 residues. Germline assignment: CDR1 MRHNA and CDR2 SNTAGT.

This clonotype was found a few times. V is TRBV6-1 and J is TRBJ2-1; 7 bases are a match to TRBD2. The germline V gene has CDR1 MNHNS and CDR2 SASEGT. The V segment lost 3 bases and the J segment 2 bases; nucleotides outside the gene matches: 1. The CDR3 length is 14 residues. In nucleotides, the CDR3 is TGTGCCAGCAGTGACCGGGGGGCCTACAATGAGCAGTTCTTC. Its translation: CASSDRGAYNEQFF.

This clonotype was found many times. The chain joins TRBV7-2 to TRBJ2-5, with a possible D match to TRBD2 (7 bases). CDR1 is SGHTA, CDR2 FQGNSA, per germline. CDR3 length equals 18 residues. V was clipped by 2 bases and J by 5 bases, with 24 bases between them. Here the CDR3 reads CASSLMGGSWGPGETQYF. DNA for the CDR3: TGTGCCAGCAGCTTAATGGGCGGGAGTTGGGGGCCGGGCGAGACCCAGTACTTC.

As for this clonotype: Just one base apart from a much larger clone, this may be a read error. V is TRBV28 and J is TRBJ2-3; 14 bases are a match to TRBD2. Germline CDR1 is MDHEN and CDR2 is SYDVKM. The CDR3 extends over 16 amino acids. The CDR3 nucleotides read TGTGCCAGCAGACTTGGACTAGCGGGAGGAGAAGATTCGCAGTATTTT. Its translation: CASRLGLAGGEDSQYF.

The table lists this clonotype with many counts. The chain recombines TRBV2 with TRBJ2-7; 8 positions agree with TRBD2. The ends lost 6 bases at V and 7 bases at J; junction bases unmatched: 5. This CDR3 has 12 amino acids. Germline CDR1 is SNHLY and CDR2 is FYNNEI. The CDR3 DNA is TGTGCCAGCAGCGACACTAGCGGTGAGCAGTACTTC. Protein product: CASSDTSGEQYF.

This chain links TRBV7-2 with TRBJ2-3; the match to TRBD2 covers 7 bases. Germline V CDR1 and CDR2: SGHTA, FQGNSA. Trimming took 6 bases from V and 4 from J; bases not matched to a gene: 10. This CDR3 is built from 15 residues. In DNA, the CDR3 is TGTGCCAGCAGTCTACAAGCGGGGAGATCAGATACGCAGTATTTT. Translating gives CASSLQAGRSDTQYF.

This clonotype was seen many times. V and J are TRBV28 and TRBJ1-2, with D tentatively TRBD1 (6 bases). CDR1 is MDHEN, CDR2 SYDVKM, per germline. V dropped 4 bases and J dropped 3 bases, with 15 bases sitting between them. CDR3 length: 15 residues. The CDR3 bases are TGTGCCAGCAGTTCACCAGTCGGACAGCACTATGGCTACACCTTC. It yields the protein CASSSPVGQHYGYTF.

The chain joins TRBV10-3 to TRBJ1-1; weak D call: TRBD1 (6 bases). With 10 bases removed from V and 4 bases from J, the gap between germline ends came to 16 bases. There are 13 residues in the CDR3. Per the germline V gene, CDR1 is ENHRY and CDR2 is SYGVKD. CDR3 region: CATQREGGTEAFF. The DNA for the CDR3 is TGTGCCACCCAAAGGGAAGGGGGCACTGAAGCTTTCTTT.